The 18 T cell receptor beta chains below come from one sample, sequenced in a study of CD8+ T cells in alopecia areata. As for treatment: oral pan-JAK inhibitor, 5-10 mg twice daily. Sequencing templates came from extracted RNA that was reverse transcribed into cDNA. Profiled with immunoSEQ multiplex PCR; TCRdb holds only in-frame clones, not every one. The sample gives hundreds of thousands of clones, approximately 67% of which show up once; 0.95% to 1.5% is in the top ten. Specimen: CD4+ T cells sorted from blood, collected at week 44, from a patient treated with tofacitinib. These receptors all stem from a human donor with alopecia areata.

The J gene is TRBJ1-2, the V gene TRBV29-1; TRBD1 matches at 7 bases. The J segment lost 4 bases and the V segment lost 3 bases, leaving 5 bases of the junction unmatched. Looked up from germline, CDR1 is SQVTM and CDR2 is ANQGSEA. CDR3 size: 13 residues. Here the CDR3 reads CSVETDRAYGYTF. The CDR3 DNA follows: TGCAGCGTTGAGACCGACAGGGCCTATGGCTACACCTTC.

This clone came up once. The gene calls are TRBV7-3 and TRBJ1-1, with 8 bases matching TRBD1. The CDR3 length is 14 residues. V lost 4 bases, J lost 4 bases, and 5 bases stayed unmatched. CDR1 is SGHTA and CDR2 is FQGTGA in the germline V gene. The CDR3 reads CASSWTGTSTEAFF. The CDR3 DNA reads TGTGCCAGCAGCTGGACAGGGACGAGCACTGAAGCTTTCTTT.

The V gene is TRBV2, the J gene TRBJ2-7, with a weak D call TRBD1 (6 bases). V lost 2 bases and J lost 4, with 9 bases in between. Germline CDR1 and CDR2: SNHLY and FYNNEI. CDR3 length equals 13 residues. CDR3 nucleotides: TGTGCCAGCAGTGAACAGGGGAAATACGAGCAGTACTTC. Protein: CASSEQGKYEQYF. Full variable domain (outside the CDR3, taken from reference TRBV2 and TRBJ2-7): EPEVTQTPSHQVTQMGQEVILRCVPISNHLYFYWYRQILGQKVEFLVSFYNNEISEKSEIFDDQFSVERPDGSNFTLKIRSTKLEDSAMYFCASSEQGKYEQYFGPGTRLTVT.

This clone was seen a handful of times. The chain links TRBV9 to TRBJ2-1; a possible D gene is TRBD2 (6 bases). Between the trimmed V and J ends, which lost 0 bases and 9 bases, there was a span of 16 bases. The CDR3 contains 15 residues. Germline loops: CDR1 SGDLS, CDR2 YYNGEE. CDR3 bases: TGTGCCAGCAGCGTAGGAGTCGAATTCGGGGGTGAGCAGTTCTTC. Amino acids: CASSVGVEFGGEQFF.

The CDR3 here is CASSLTGDTQYF. CDR3 nucleotide sequence: TGTGCCAGCAGCCTCACGGGAGATACGCAGTATTTT. The rearrangement links TRBV7-9 to TRBJ2-3; D gene ambiguous. The CDR3 consists of 12 residues. V lost 5 bases and J lost 5, with 8 bases in between. Per germline, CDR1 SEHNR and CDR2 FQNEAQ (reference sequence).

The V and J genes are TRBV5-1 and TRBJ1-2, with 7 bases aligning to TRBD1. The CDR3 sequence is 17 residues long. J lost 0 bases, V lost 4 bases, and 12 bases had no gene match. From germline, CDR1 is SGHRS and CDR2 YFSETQ. The CDR3 DNA is TGCGCCAGCAGCGTGGAACCGACAGGGACCACTAACTATGGCTACACCTTC. It yields the protein CASSVEPTGTTNYGYTF. Drawing the rest from reference TRBV5-1 and TRBJ1-2, the complete variable domain is KAGVTQTPRYLIKTRGQQVTLSCSPISGHRSVSWYQQTPGQGLQFLFEYFSETQRNKGNFPGRFSGRQFSNSRSEMNVSTLELGDSALYLCASSVEPTGTTNYGYTFGSGTRLTVV.

This clone has a handful of counts. The V and J genes are TRBV29-1 and TRBJ1-1; 9 positions agree with TRBD1. Germline values: CDR1 SQVTM, CDR2 ANQGSEA. V trimming: 6 bases; J trimming: 6 bases; junction bases outside the gene matches: 17. The CDR3 totals 16 residues. The CDR3: CSVAVGSTGGTAEAFF. The CDR3 DNA reads as TGCAGCGTCGCCGTGGGATCGACAGGGGGTACGGCTGAAGCTTTCTTT.

The CDR3 region has the DNA TGTGCCATCAGTGAGTCGGGTGGCGGAGTCGAAGCTTTCTTT. This codes for CAISESGGGVEAFF. J is TRBJ1-1 and V is TRBV10-3; D gene uncertain. The CDR3 runs 14 residues. Germline CDR1 is ENHRY and CDR2 is SYGVKD. V shed 0 bases and J shed 8 bases, with 13 bases lying between them.

This chain uses TRBV6-1 with TRBJ2-1, with TRBD1 as a possible D gene (6 bases). Germline CDR1 is MNHNS and CDR2 is SASEGT. Deletions cut 5 bases from V and 2 bases from J, with 10 bases between. The CDR3 covers 14 residues. CDR3 loop: CASSRQVPYNEQFF. The CDR3 DNA follows: TGTGCCAGCAGTCGACAGGTTCCCTACAATGAGCAGTTCTTC.

The chain uses TRBV7-8 and TRBJ1-1; D gene ambiguous. From germline, CDR1 is SGHVS and CDR2 FQNEAQ. V was pared by 1 base and J by 3 bases, with 9 bases between. The CDR3 sequence is 14 residues long. The CDR3 bases are TGTGCCAGCAGCTTAGTGGGGTATGACACTGAAGCTTTCTTT. This codes for CASSLVGYDTEAFF.

This clone was observed a single time. The CDR3 reads CAWSPTRRGGDIQYF. CDR3 coding DNA: TGTGCCTGGAGTCCGACGAGAAGGGGGGGAGACATTCAGTACTTC. This rearrangement joins TRBV30 to TRBJ2-4; D is possibly TRBD2 (7 bases). The CDR3 is 15 amino acids. Germline CDR1 is GTSNPN and CDR2 is SVGIG (reference sequence). V lost 2 bases and J lost 8, with 19 bases in between.

This clone came up a few times. The gene calls are TRBV7-2 and TRBJ2-1; TRBD2 matches at 10 bases. This CDR3 spans 17 amino acids. From germline, CDR1 is SGHTA and CDR2 FQGNSA. Trimming at V came to 0 bases and at J to 9 bases, leaving 11 bases not matched to a gene. The CDR3 spells CASSLAGIAGGGSEQFF. The CDR3, as DNA: TGTGCCAGCAGCTTAGCGGGAATAGCGGGGGGAGGGAGTGAGCAGTTCTTC.

This clone was counted between two and nine times. The chain recombines TRBV6-1 with TRBJ1-6; D call uncertain. This CDR3 region has 15 residues. Trimming shortened V by 2 bases and J by 7 bases, and 12 bases separated the two germline ends. The germline gives CDR1 MNHNS, CDR2 SASEGT. Written as DNA, the CDR3 is TGTGCCAGCAGTGAATATGGAGGCTCCAATTCACCCCTCCACTTT. It is translated as CASSEYGGSNSPLHF.

The chain links TRBV30 to TRBJ2-5, with TRBD1 identical over 9 bases. Germline V lookup: CDR1 GTSNPN, CDR2 SVGIG (reference sequence). This CDR3 has 12 amino acids. V lost 7 bases to trimming and J lost 4 bases; unmatched junction nucleotides: 4. The CDR3 region has the DNA TGTGCCTTTACGACAGGGGGAGAGACCCAGTACTTC. This encodes CAFTTGGETQYF.

The J gene is TRBJ1-1, the V gene TRBV11-2; maybe TRBD1 (6 bases). The CDR3 contains 14 residues. Germline assignment: CDR1 SGHAT and CDR2 FQNNGV. The V end was cut by 3 bases, the J end by 4 bases, with 12 bases between. CDR3 DNA sequence: TGTGCCAGCAGCTTGGGGGCTTGGAGCACTGAAGCTTTCTTT. It specifies CASSLGAWSTEAFF.

V gene TRBV4-3 combines with J gene TRBJ2-4; perhaps D is TRBD1 or TRBD2 (6 bases each). This CDR3 is 15 amino acids long. Germline CDR1 is LGHNA and CDR2 is YSLEER. Deletions cut 0 bases from V and 7 bases from J, with 13 bases between. In DNA form, the CDR3 reads TGCGCCAGCAGCCAAGAATCCGGGGGCCGCAACATTCAGTACTTC. Translating gives CASSQESGGRNIQYF.

The V call is TRBV5-6, the J call TRBJ2-5, with TRBD1 matching over 8 bases. Losses at the gene ends were 3 bases for V and 5 bases for J; bases not matched to a gene: 9. This CDR3 is 15 amino acids long. CDR1 is SGHDT, CDR2 YYEEEE, per germline. CDR3 sequence: CASSWGQVYSETQYF. The CDR3 coding sequence is TGTGCCAGCAGCTGGGGACAGGTTTATTCGGAGACCCAGTACTTC.

This chain links TRBV4-1 with TRBJ1-4, with 7 bases lining up with TRBD1. V gave up 3 bases and J gave up 6 bases; unmatched junction bases: 7. Germline assignment: CDR1 MGHRA and CDR2 YSYEKL. The CDR3 extends over 15 amino acids. CDR3 sequence reads: CASSQAGTAYEKLFF. CDR3 nucleotide sequence: TGCGCCAGCAGCCAGGCCGGGACAGCTTATGAAAAACTGTTTTTT.